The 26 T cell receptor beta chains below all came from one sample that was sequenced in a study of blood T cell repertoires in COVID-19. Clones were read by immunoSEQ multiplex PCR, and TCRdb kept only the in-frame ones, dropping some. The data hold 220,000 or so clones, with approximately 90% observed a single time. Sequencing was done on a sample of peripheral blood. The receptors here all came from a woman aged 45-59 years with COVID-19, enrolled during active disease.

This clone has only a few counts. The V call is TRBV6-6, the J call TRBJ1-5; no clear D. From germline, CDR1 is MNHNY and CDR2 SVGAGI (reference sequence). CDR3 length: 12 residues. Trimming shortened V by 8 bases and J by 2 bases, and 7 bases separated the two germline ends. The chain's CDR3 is CASEVGNQPQHF. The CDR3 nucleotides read TGTGCCAGCGAGGTTGGCAATCAGCCCCAGCATTTT.

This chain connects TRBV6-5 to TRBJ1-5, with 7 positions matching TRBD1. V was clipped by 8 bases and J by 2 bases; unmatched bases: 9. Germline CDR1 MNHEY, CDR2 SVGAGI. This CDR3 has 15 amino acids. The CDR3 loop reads CASGQEVLGNQPQHF. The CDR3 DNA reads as TGTGCCAGCGGACAGGAGGTCTTGGGCAATCAGCCCCAGCATTTT.

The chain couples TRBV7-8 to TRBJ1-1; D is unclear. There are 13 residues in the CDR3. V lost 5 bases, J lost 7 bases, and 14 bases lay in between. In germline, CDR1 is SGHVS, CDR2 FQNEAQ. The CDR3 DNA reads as TGTGCCAGCAGCCCCAGATGGGAGGATGAAGCTTTCTTT. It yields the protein CASSPRWEDEAFF. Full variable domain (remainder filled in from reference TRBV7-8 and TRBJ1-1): GAGVSQSPRYKVAKRGQDVALRCDPISGHVSLFWYQQALGQGPEFLTYFQNEAQLDKSGLPSDRFFAERPEGSVSTLKIQRTQQEDSAVYLCASSPRWEDEAFFGQGTRLTVV.

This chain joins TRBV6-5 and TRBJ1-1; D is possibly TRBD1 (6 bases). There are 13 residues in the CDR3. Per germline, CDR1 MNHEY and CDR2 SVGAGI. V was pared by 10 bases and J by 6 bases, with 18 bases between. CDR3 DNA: TGTGCCACCGCGCCGAATCCAGGGGCTGAAGCTTTCTTT. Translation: CATAPNPGAEAFF.

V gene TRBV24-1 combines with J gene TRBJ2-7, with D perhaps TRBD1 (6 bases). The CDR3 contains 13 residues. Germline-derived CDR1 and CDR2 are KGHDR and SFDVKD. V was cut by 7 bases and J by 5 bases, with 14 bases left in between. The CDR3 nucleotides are TGTGCCACCAGCCTCACAGGGATCCACGAGCAGTACTTC. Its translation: CATSLTGIHEQYF.

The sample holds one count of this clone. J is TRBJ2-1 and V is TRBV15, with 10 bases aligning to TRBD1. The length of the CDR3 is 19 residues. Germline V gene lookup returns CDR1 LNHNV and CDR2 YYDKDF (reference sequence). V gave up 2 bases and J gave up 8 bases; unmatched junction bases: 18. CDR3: CATSRFPPLLTGGLDEQFF. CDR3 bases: TGTGCCACCAGCAGATTCCCCCCCCTATTGACAGGGGGCTTGGATGAGCAGTTCTTC.

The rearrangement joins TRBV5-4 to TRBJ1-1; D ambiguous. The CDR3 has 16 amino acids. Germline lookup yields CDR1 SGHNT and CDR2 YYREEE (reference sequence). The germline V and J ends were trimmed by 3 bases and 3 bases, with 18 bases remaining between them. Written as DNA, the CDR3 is TGTGCCAGCAGCTCGGGCCGCCGATTGAGGGACACTGAAGCTTTCTTT. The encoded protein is CASSSGRRLRDTEAFF.

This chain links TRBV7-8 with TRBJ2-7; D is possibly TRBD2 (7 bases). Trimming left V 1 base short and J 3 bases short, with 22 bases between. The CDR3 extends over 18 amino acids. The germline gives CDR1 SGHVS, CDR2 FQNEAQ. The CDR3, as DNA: TGTGCCAGCAGCTTAGTCTCGATTAGGGGGGGGGATCACTACGAGCAGTACTTC. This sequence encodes CASSLVSIRGGDHYEQYF.

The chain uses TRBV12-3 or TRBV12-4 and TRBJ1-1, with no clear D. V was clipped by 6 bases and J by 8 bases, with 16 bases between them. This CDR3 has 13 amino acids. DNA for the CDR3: TGTGCCAGCAGCCCGAGATGGCGAGGCGAAGCTTTCTTT. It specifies CASSPRWRGEAFF.

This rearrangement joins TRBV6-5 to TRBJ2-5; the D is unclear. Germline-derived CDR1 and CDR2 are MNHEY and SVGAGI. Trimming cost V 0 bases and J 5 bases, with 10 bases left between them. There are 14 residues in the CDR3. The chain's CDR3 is CASSYSGVGETQYF. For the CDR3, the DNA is TGTGCCAGCAGTTACTCAGGAGTTGGGGAGACCCAGTACTTC.

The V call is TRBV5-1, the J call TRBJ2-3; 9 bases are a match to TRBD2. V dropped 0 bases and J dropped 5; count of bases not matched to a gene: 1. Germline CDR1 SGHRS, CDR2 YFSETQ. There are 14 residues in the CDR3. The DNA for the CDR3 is TGCGCCAGCAGCTTGGGACTAGCGGAAGATACGCAGTATTTT. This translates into CASSLGLAEDTQYF.

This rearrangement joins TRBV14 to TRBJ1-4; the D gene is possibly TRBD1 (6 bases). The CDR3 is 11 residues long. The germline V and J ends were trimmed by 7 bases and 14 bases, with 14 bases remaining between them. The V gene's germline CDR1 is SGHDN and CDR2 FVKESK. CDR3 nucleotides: TGTGCCAGCACCAGGACAGAGTCCCTGTTTTTT. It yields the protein CASTRTESLFF.

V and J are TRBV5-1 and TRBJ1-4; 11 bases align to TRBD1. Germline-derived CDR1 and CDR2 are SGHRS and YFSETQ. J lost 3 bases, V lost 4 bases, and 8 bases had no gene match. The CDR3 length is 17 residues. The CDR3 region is CASSPRTGGISNEKLFF. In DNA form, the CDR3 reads TGCGCCAGCAGCCCGCGGACAGGGGGCATATCTAATGAAAAACTGTTTTTT. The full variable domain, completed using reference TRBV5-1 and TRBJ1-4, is KAGVTQTPRYLIKTRGQQVTLSCSPISGHRSVSWYQQTPGQGLQFLFEYFSETQRNKGNFPGRFSGRQFSNSRSEMNVSTLELGDSALYLCASSPRTGGISNEKLFFGSGTQLSVL.

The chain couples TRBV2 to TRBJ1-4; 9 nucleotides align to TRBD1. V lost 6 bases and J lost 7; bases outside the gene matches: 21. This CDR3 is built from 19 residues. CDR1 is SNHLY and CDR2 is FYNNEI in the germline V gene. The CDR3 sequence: CASRDPKDRGKAASEKLFF. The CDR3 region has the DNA TGTGCCAGCAGGGACCCAAAGGACAGGGGAAAGGCTGCTAGTGAAAAACTGTTTTTT.

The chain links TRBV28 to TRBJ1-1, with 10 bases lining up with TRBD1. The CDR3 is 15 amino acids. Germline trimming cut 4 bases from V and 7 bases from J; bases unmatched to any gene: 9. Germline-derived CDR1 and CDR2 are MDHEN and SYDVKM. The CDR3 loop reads CASSSRTGGLNEAFF. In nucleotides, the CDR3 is TGTGCCAGCAGTTCCCGGACAGGGGGGTTAAATGAAGCTTTCTTT.

The CDR3 here is CASSPLGQNGDTIYF. CDR3 nucleotide sequence: TGTGCCAGCAGCCCACTGGGACAGAACGGCGACACCATATATTTT. The V gene is TRBV11-3, the J gene TRBJ1-3; 7 bases agree with TRBD1. The germline gives CDR1 SGHNT, CDR2 YENEEA. Trimming at V came to 5 bases and at J to 8 bases, leaving 12 bases not matched to a gene. CDR3 length equals 15 residues. Full variable domain (missing parts from reference TRBV11-3 and TRBJ1-3): EAGVVQSPRYKIIEKKQPVAFWCNPISGHNTLYWYLQNLGQGPELLIRYENEEAVDDSQLPKDRFSAERLKGVDSTLKIQPAELGDSAVYLCASSPLGQNGDTIYFGEGSWLTVV.

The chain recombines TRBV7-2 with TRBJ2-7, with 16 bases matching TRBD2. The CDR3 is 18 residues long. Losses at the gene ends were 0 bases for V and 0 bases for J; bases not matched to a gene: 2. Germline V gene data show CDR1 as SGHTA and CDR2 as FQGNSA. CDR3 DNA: TGTGCCAGCAGCTTAGCGGGGACTAGCGGGGGGGCCTCCTACGAGCAGTACTTC. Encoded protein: CASSLAGTSGGASYEQYF.

CDR3 region: CASSLVGTNQETQYF. The CDR3 DNA reads TGTGCCAGCAGCTTAGTGGGGACAAACCAAGAGACCCAGTACTTC. V usage is TRBV11-2 and J usage is TRBJ2-5, with D possibly being TRBD1 (6 bases). V dropped 1 base and J dropped 0 bases, with 9 bases sitting between them. Per germline, CDR1 SGHAT and CDR2 FQNNGV. The CDR3 loop spans 15 amino acids. The full variable domain, completed using reference TRBV11-2 and TRBJ2-5, is EAGVAQSPRYKIIEKRQSVAFWCNPISGHATLYWYQQILGQGPKLLIQFQNNGVVDDSQLPKDRFSAERLKGVDSTLKIQPAKLEDSAVYLCASSLVGTNQETQYFGPGTRLLVL.

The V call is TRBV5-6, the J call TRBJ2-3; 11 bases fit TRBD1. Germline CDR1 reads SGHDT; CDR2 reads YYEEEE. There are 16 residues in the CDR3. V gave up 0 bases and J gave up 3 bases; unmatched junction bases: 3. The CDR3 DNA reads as TGTGCCAGCAGCTTGGCAGGACAGGGGGCAACAGATACGCAGTATTTT. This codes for CASSLAGQGATDTQYF. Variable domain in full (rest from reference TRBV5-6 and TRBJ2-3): DAGVTQSPTHLIKTRGQQVTLRCSPKSGHDTVSWYQQALGQGPQFIFQYYEEEERQRGNFPDRFSGHQFPNYSSELNVNALLLGDSALYLCASSLAGQGATDTQYFGPGTRLTVL.

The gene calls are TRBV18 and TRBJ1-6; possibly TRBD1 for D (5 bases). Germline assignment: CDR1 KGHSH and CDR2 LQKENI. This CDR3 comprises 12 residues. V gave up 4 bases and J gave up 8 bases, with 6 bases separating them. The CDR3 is CASSRGDSPLHF. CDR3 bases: TGTGCCAGCTCACGGGGCGATTCACCCCTCCACTTT.

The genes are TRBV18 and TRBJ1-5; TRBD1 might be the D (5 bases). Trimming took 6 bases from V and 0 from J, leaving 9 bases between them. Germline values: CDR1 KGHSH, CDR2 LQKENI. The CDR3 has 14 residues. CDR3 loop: CASSTEVSNQPQHF. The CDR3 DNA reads TGTGCCAGCTCGACAGAGGTTAGCAATCAGCCCCAGCATTTT.

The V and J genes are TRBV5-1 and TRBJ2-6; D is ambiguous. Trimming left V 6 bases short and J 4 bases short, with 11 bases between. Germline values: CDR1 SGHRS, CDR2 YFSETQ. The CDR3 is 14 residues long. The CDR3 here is CASTPSRGANVLTF. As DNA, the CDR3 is TGCGCCAGCACCCCGAGCCGCGGGGCCAACGTCCTGACTTTC.

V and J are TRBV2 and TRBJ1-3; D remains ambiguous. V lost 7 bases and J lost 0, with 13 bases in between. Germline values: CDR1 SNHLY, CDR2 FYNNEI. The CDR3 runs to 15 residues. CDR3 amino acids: CASTYRTFSGNTIYF. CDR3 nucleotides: TGTGCCAGCACCTACAGAACCTTCTCTGGAAACACCATATATTTT.

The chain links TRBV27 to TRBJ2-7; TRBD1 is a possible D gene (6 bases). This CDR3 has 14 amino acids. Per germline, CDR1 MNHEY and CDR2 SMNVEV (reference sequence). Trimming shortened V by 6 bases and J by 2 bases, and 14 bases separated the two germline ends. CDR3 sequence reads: CASRPTGKPYEQYF. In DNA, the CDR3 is TGTGCCAGCAGACCCACAGGGAAACCCTACGAGCAGTACTTC.

DNA of the CDR3: TGTGCCAGCAGCCAAGGACAGAACACTGAAGCTTTCTTT. This sequence encodes CASSQGQNTEAFF. The chain couples TRBV3-1 (or the pseudogene TRBV3-2) to TRBJ1-1; D not certain. This CDR3 comprises 13 residues. V was cut by 1 base and J by 1 base, with 4 bases left in between. Per germline, CDR1 LGHDT and CDR2 YNNKEL (reference sequence).

Here the CDR3 DNA reads TGTGCCACCAGTGACACTAGGGTGACAGGGCGAAGAGGAGCTTTCTTT. Its translation: CATSDTRVTGRRGAFF. The J gene is TRBJ1-1, the V gene TRBV24-1; 7 bases agree with TRBD1. V lost 4 bases and J lost 10; bases outside the gene matches: 17. The CDR3 runs to 16 residues. Germline V gives CDR1 KGHDR, CDR2 SFDVKD.